Listed below are T cell receptor beta chains from one sample, sequenced in a study of cytotoxic CD8 clonotypes in ibrutinib-treated CLL. Clones were read by immunoSEQ multiplex PCR, and TCRdb kept only the in-frame ones, dropping some. Among approximately 130,000 clones, around 80% were seen once, and the ten largest hold 3.3%. The sequenced sample was PBMCs, obtained after 24 months of ibrutinib treatment. The receptors stem from a human donor with chronic lymphocytic leukemia. Each CDR3 is given with its conserved first and last residue.

j_call v_call cdr3_aa
TRBJ1-3 TRBV7-9 CASSSQRQTASGNTIYF
TRBJ2-5 TRBV6-6 CASSYSSGTYQETQYF
TRBJ1-2 TRBV6-5 CASNRGPELTGGYTF
TRBJ2-5 TRBV29-1 CSVGEETQYF
TRBJ2-7 TRBV6-1 CASSEPYRRSLLHEQYF
TRBJ2-7 TRBV15 CATSRRQQEQYF
TRBJ1-4 TRBV18 CASSRTRREKLFF
TRBJ1-5 TRBV10-3 CASRDRHQPQHF
TRBJ2-2 TRBV7-6 CASSLEVREGWRNTGELFF
TRBJ2-5 TRBV2 CASEGRQETQYF